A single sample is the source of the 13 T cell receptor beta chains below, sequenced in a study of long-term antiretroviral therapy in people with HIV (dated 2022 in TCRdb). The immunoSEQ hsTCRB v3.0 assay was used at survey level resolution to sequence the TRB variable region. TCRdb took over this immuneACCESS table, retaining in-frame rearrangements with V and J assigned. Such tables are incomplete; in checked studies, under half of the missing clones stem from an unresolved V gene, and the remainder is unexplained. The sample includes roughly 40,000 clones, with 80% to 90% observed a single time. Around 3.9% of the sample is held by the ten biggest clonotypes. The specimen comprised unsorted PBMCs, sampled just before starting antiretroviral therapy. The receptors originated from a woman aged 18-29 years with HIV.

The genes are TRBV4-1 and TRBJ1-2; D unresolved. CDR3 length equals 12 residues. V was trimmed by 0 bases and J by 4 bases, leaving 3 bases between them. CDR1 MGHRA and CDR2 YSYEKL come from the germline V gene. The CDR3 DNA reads TGCGCCAGCAGCCAAGATCTCTATGGCTACACCTTC. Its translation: CASSQDLYGYTF.

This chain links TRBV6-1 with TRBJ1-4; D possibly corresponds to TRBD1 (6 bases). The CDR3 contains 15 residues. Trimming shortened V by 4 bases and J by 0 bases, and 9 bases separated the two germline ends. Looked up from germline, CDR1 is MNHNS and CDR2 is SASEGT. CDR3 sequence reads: CASSGTVATNEKLFF. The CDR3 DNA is TGTGCCAGCAGTGGGACAGTCGCAACTAATGAAAAACTGTTTTTT.

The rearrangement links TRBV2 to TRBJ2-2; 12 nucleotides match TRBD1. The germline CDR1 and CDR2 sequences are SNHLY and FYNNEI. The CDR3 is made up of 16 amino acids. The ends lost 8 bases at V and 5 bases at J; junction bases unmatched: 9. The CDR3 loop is CASSRDRGRGTGELFF. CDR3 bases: TGTGCCAGCTCGAGGGACAGGGGGCGAGGTACCGGGGAGCTGTTTTTT. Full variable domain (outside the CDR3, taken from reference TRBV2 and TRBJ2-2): EPEVTQTPSHQVTQMGQEVILRCVPISNHLYFYWYRQILGQKVEFLVSFYNNEISEKSEIFDDQFSVERPDGSNFTLKIRSTKLEDSAMYFCASSRDRGRGTGELFFGEGSRLTVL.

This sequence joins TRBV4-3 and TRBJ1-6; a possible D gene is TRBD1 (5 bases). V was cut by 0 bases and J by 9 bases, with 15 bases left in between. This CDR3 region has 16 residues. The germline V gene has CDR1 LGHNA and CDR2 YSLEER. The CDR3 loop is CASSQDLDSGGSPLHF. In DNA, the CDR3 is TGCGCCAGCAGCCAAGATCTAGACAGTGGCGGTTCACCCCTCCACTTT.

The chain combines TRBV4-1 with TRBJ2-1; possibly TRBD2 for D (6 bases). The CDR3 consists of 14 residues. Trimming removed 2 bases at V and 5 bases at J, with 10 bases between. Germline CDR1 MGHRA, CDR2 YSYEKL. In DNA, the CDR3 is TGCGCCAGCAGCCAATTAGCGGTTAACAATGAGCAGTTCTTC. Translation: CASSQLAVNNEQFF.

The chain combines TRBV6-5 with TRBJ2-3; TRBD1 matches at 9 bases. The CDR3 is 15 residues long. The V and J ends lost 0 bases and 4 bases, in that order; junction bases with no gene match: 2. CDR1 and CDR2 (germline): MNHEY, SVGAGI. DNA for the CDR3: TGTGCCAGCAGTTACTCTCGGACAGGGGCAGATACGCAGTATTTT. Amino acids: CASSYSRTGADTQYF.

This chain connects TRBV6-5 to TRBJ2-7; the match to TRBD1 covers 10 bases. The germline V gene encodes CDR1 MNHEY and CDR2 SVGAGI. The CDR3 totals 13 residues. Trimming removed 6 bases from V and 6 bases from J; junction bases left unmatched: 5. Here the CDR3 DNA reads TGTGCCAGCAGCGTGGACAGGGGGTCCGAGCAGTACTTC. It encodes CASSVDRGSEQYF.

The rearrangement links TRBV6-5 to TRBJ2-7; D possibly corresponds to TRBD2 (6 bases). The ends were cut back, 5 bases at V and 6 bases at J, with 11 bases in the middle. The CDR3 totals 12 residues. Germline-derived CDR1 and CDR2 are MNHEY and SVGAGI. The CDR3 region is CASSLGGVEQYF. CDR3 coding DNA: TGTGCCAGCAGTCTCGGCGGGGTCGAGCAGTACTTC.

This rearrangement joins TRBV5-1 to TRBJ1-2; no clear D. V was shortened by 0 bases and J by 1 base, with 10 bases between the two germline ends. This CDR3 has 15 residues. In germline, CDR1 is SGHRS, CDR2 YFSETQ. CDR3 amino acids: CASSLVVGVNYGYTF. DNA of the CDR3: TGCGCCAGCAGCTTGGTTGTTGGGGTTAACTATGGCTACACCTTC.

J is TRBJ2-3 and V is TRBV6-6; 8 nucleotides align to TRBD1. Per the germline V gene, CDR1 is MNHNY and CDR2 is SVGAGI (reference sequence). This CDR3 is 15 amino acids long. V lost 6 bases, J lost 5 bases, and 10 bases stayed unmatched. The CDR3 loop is CASSRQGRVVDTQYF. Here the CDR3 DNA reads TGTGCCAGCAGCCGACAGGGGAGAGTAGTAGATACGCAGTATTTT.

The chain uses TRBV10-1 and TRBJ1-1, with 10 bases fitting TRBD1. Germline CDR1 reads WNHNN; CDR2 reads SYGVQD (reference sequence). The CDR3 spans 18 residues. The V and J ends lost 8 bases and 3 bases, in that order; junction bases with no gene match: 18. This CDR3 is CASPVDDRGQGGDTEAFF. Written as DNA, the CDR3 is TGCGCCAGCCCAGTGGACGACAGGGGGCAGGGTGGGGACACTGAAGCTTTCTTT.

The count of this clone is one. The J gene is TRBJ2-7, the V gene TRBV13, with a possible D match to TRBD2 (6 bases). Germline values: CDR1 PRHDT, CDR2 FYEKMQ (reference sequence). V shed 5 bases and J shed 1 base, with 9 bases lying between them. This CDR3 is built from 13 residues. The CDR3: CASSTTSSYEQYF. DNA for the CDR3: TGTGCCAGCAGCACGACTAGTTCCTACGAGCAGTACTTC.

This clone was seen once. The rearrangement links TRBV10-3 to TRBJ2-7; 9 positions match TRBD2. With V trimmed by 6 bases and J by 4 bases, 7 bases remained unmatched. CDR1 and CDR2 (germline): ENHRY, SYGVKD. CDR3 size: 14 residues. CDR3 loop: CAIRVSGSSYEQYF. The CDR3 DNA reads TGTGCCATCAGGGTTAGCGGGAGTAGTTACGAGCAGTACTTC.